These 12 T cell receptor beta chains share one sample of origin, sequenced in a study of vaccination and CD4 T cells after COVID-19. These receptors' antigens are unknown. Treatment here: approximately nine-day PBMC culture with coronavirus spike peptide pools or control peptides (ViraFEST assay). An Oncomine TCR Beta short-read assay was used to sequence the DNA from cultured CD4+ T cells. TCRdb redid the calling of the PCR reads with MiXCR, one entry per CDR3 protein. The data contain roughly 20,000 distinct CDR3 sequences, approximately 78% of them seen just once; the ten biggest clones take up 15% to 20%. Material: CD4+ T cells from blood, cultured in vitro, obtained after SARS-CoV-2 vaccination. These receptors were taken from a human donor who received a COVID-19 vaccine.

The gene calls are TRBV6-5 and TRBJ1-2, with a tentative D call TRBD1 (6 bases). The CDR3 is 16 residues long. CDR1 MNHEY and CDR2 SVGAGI come from the germline V gene. V dropped 2 bases and J dropped 1 base, with 14 bases sitting between them. The CDR3 region is CASSYLAGVGNYGYTF. Written as DNA, the CDR3 is TGTGCCAGCAGTTACCTGGCAGGGGTCGGTAACTATGGCTACACCTTC.

This sequence joins TRBV7-9 and TRBJ2-7; possible D gene TRBD2, 7 bases. CDR1 is SEHNR, CDR2 FQNEAQ, per germline (reference sequence). V lost 5 bases and J lost 7, with 24 bases in between. There are 16 residues in the CDR3. The CDR3, as DNA: TGTGCCAGCAGCCGGGGGGACATTCGACACTGGGGGGAGCAGTACTTC. Protein sequence: CASSRGDIRHWGEQYF.

This chain connects TRBV7-9 to TRBJ2-3, with D hard to call. The CDR3 spans 12 residues. Looked up from germline, CDR1 is SEHNR and CDR2 is FQNEAQ (reference sequence). V shed 0 bases and J shed 10 bases, with 8 bases lying between them. This chain's CDR3 is CASSLAGRAQYF. The CDR3 DNA reads TGTGCCAGCAGCTTAGCCGGAAGGGCGCAGTATTTT.

The chain carries TRBV19 and TRBJ1-1; D gene unclear. Between the trimmed V and J ends, which lost 1 base and 2 bases, there was a span of 8 bases. In germline, CDR1 is LNHDA, CDR2 SQIVND (reference sequence). This CDR3 spans 14 amino acids. Written as DNA, the CDR3 is TGTGCCAGTAGTATAGTCGGCGCTAACACTGAAGCTTTCTTT. Translation gives CASSIVGANTEAFF.

This sequence joins TRBV27 and TRBJ2-6; D remains unclear. Germline CDR1 MNHEY, CDR2 SMNVEV (reference sequence). This CDR3 spans 16 amino acids. Trimming cost V 0 bases and J 0 bases, with 6 bases left between them. CDR3 nucleotide sequence: TGTGCCAGCAGTTTATCACCCTTCTCTGGGGCCAACGTCCTGACTTTC. This sequence encodes CASSLSPFSGANVLTF.

The V and J genes are TRBV24-1 and TRBJ2-2, with 8 bases fitting TRBD1. Germline loops: CDR1 KGHDR, CDR2 SFDVKD. V shed 2 bases and J 1 base; nucleotides not matched to a gene: 2. The CDR3 is 16 amino acids. The CDR3 DNA reads TGTGCCACCAGTGATTCCGGGACAGGGAACACCGGGGAGCTGTTTTTT. Its translation: CATSDSGTGNTGELFF.

This chain connects TRBV30 to TRBJ1-1; the D gene is possibly TRBD1 (5 bases). Germline V lookup: CDR1 GTSNPN, CDR2 SVGIG (reference sequence). This CDR3 comprises 14 residues. V gave up 0 bases and J gave up 2 bases, with 10 bases separating them. In DNA, the CDR3 is TGTGCCTGGAGTGTGTGGCAGGGTAACACTGAAGCTTTCTTT. This codes for CAWSVWQGNTEAFF.

This chain connects TRBV29-1 to TRBJ2-2, with a tentative D call TRBD1 (6 bases). V was clipped by 6 bases and J by 1 base, with 9 bases between them. CDR1 and CDR2 from the germline V gene are SQVTM and ANQGSEA. The CDR3 has 13 amino acids. DNA for the CDR3: TGCAGCGTGAAGACAGGGAACACCGGGGAGCTGTTTTTT. It is translated as CSVKTGNTGELFF.

The genes are TRBV4-1 and TRBJ1-1; possible D gene TRBD1, 5 bases. V was clipped by 3 bases and J by 1 base, with 12 bases between them. The CDR3 loop spans 15 amino acids. CDR1 is MGHRA, CDR2 YSYEKL, per germline. The CDR3, as DNA: TGCGCCAGCAGCCATTTTAGGGGTCCGAACACTGAAGCTTTCTTT. Translated, it gives CASSHFRGPNTEAFF.

The chain uses TRBV20-1 and TRBJ1-6; D might be TRBD1 (6 bases). The germline gives CDR1 DFQATT, CDR2 SNEGSKA (reference sequence). The CDR3 sequence is 13 residues long. V lost 6 bases to trimming and J lost 6 bases, with 12 bases between them. The CDR3 nucleotides read TGCAGTGCCGAGGGGACACCTAATTCACCCCTCCACTTT. Protein product: CSAEGTPNSPLHF.

Regarding this clonotype: The junction shows a germline mismatch at one end, possibly a read error. The V gene is TRBV10-3, the J gene TRBJ1-1; 8 nucleotides line up with TRBD1. Germline CDR1 is ENHRY and CDR2 is SYGVKD. The CDR3 is 15 amino acids. The CDR3 is CAISESTGVKTEAFF. Written as DNA, the CDR3 is TGTGCCATCAGTGAGTCGACAGGGGTGAAGACTGAAGCTTTCTTT.

This chain connects TRBV20-1 to TRBJ2-5; D is undetermined. Per the germline V gene, CDR1 is DFQATT and CDR2 is SNEGSKA (reference sequence). V gave up 0 bases and J gave up 4 bases, with 15 bases separating them. CDR3 length equals 15 residues. CDR3 sequence reads: CSARDGRTMGETQYF. As DNA, the CDR3 is TGCAGTGCTAGAGATGGGCGGACGATGGGAGAGACCCAGTACTTC.